The source of this T cell receptor beta chain is a study of cytomegalovirus exposure and HLA in healthy donors. Note on this clone: Its target is not known.

There are 13 residues in the CDR3. Germline CDR1 is LNHDA and CDR2 is SQIVND (reference sequence). Trimming at V came to 7 bases and at J to 8 bases, leaving 6 bases not matched to a gene. Broader study findings: TCR sequences were mostly rare, though some public TCRs occurred in many donors. The study flagged approximately 180 TCR beta chains as cytomegalovirus-associated.

Separate from the approximately 670-subject first cohort, the approximately 130-subject validation cohort was the one that the donors belonged to. Profiling relied on immunoSEQ multiplex PCR, and the TCRdb table lists in-frame clones only, not all of them. The sample has some 150,000 clones; around nine tenths are singletons. This chain links TRBV19 with TRBJ2-1; TRBD1 matches 9 bases. The specimen sequenced was PBMCs. This TCR derives from a woman aged 18-29 years in good health and CMV-seropositive. The CDR3 reads CASNRDRVDEQFF. The CDR3 nucleotides are TGTGCCAGTAACCGGGACAGGGTCGATGAGCAGTTCTTC.